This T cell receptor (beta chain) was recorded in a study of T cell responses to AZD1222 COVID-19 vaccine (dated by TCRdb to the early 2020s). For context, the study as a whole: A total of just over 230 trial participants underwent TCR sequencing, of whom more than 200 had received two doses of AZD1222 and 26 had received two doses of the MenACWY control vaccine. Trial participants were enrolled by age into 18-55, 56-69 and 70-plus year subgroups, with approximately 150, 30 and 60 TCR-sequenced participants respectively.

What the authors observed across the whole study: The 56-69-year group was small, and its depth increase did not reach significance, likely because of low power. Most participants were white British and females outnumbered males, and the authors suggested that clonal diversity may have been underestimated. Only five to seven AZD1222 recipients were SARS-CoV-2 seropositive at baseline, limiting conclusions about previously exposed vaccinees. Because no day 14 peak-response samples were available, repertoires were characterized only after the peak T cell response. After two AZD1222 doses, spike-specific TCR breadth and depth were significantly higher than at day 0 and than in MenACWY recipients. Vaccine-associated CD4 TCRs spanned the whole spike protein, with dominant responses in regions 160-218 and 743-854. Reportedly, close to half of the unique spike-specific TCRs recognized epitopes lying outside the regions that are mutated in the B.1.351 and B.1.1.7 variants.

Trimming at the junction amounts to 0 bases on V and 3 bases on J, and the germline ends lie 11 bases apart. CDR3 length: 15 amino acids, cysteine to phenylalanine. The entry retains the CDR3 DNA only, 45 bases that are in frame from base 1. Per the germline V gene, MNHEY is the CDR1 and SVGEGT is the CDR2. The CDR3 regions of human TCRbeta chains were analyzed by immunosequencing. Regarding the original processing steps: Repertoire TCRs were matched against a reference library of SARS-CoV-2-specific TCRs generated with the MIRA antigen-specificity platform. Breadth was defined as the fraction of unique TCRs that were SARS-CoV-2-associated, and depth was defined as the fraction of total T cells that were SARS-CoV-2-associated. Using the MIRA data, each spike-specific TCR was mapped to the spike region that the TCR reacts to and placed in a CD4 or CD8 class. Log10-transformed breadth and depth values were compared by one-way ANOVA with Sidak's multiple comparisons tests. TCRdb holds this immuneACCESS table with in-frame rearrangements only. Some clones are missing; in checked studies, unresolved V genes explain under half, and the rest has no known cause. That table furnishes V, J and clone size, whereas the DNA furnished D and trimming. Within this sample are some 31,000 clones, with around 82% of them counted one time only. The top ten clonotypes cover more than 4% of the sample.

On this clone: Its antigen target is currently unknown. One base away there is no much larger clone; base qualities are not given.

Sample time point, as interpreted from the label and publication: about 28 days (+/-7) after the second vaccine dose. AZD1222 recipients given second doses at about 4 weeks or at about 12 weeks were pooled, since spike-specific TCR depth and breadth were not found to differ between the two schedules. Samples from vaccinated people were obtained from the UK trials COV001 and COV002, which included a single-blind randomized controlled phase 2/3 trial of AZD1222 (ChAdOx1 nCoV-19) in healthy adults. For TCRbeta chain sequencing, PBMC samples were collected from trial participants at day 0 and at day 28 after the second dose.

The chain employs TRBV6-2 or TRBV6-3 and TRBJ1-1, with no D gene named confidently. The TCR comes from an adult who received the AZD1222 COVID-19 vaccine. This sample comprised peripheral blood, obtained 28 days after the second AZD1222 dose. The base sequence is TGTGCCAGCAGTTACTCGCCCAACCTGGACACTGAAGCTTTCTTT. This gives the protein CASSYSPNLDTEAFF.